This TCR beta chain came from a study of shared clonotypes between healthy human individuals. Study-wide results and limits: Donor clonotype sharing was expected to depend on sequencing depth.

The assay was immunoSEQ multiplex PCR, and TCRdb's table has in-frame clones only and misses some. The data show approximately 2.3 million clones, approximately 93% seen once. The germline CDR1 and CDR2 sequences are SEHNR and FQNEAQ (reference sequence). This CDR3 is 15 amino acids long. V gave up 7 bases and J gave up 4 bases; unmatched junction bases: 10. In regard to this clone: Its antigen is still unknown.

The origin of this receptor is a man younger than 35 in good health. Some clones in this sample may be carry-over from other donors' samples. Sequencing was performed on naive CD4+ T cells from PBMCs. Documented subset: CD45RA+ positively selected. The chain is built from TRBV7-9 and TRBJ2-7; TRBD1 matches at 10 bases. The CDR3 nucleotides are TGTGCCAGCATCTCAGACCGGGACAGGGGTTACGAGCAGTACTTC. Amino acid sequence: CASISDRDRGYEQYF.